This TCR beta chain was obtained from a study of blood T cell repertoires in COVID-19. V was trimmed by 4 bases and J by 3 bases, leaving 18 bases between them. Germline CDR1 MNHEY, CDR2 SMNVEV (reference sequence). The CDR3 extends over 16 amino acids. The protocol was immunoSEQ multiplex PCR, while the TCRdb copy is restricted to in-frame clones and leaves out a portion. The profile shows over 100,000 clones, 65% to 90% of them singletons. The TCR was taken from an elderly man with acute or convalescent COVID-19. Material for sequencing was peripheral blood. The rearrangement links TRBV27 to TRBJ1-2; a weak D match, TRBD1 (6 bases). DNA for the CDR3: TGTGCCAGCAGTTCGCTTTCGGCACAGGGATACTATGGCTACACCTTC. Its protein product is CASSSLSAQGYYGYTF.